The TCR beta chain under discussion was sequenced for a study of glioma-infiltrating T cells after dendritic cell vaccination. Study background: Samples are from glioblastoma patients in Phase I and II dendritic cell vaccine trials.

Overall study results and limits: The cohort had few patients with full blood and tumor sets. Estimated pretreatment TIL content predicted outcome after dendritic cell vaccination.

A remark on this clone: Its antigen is unidentified.

The CDR3 spans 16 residues. V was trimmed by 3 bases and J by 1 base, leaving 17 bases between them. From germline, CDR1 is SGHRS and CDR2 YFSETQ. TCRdb keeps only in-frame clones here, not all; method: immunoSEQ multiplex PCR. The sample has 50,000 to 80,000 clones; around 86% are singletons. PBMC sampling occurred before vaccination, two weeks after the third dose, and at progression. The sequence derives from a human donor with glioblastoma. V usage is TRBV5-1 and J usage is TRBJ2-7, with D maybe TRBD2 (6 bases). The sequencing here drew on blood, taken before dendritic cell vaccination. The CDR3 DNA reads as TGCGCCAGCAGCTCCTTAGAAGGGACTGTATCCTACGAGCAGTACTTC. It codes for CASSSLEGTVSYEQYF.